The 11 T cell receptor beta chains given below trace back to one sample, sequenced in a study of control samples from healthy donors and cancer patients. Sequencing used immunoSEQ multiplex PCR; TCRdb keeps in-frame clones, though not all of them. The profile shows fewer than 95,000 clones, 75% to 95% of them singletons. What was sequenced was blood. The receptor source for this set is a young man in good health.

This clone was seen only a few times. This chain links TRBV7-9 with TRBJ1-2; tentatively, D is TRBD1 (6 bases). The CDR3 length is 12 residues. V was cut by 5 bases and J by 4 bases, with 8 bases left in between. CDR1 is SEHNR and CDR2 is FQNEAQ in the germline V gene (reference sequence). The chain's CDR3 is CASSEDSYGYTF. CDR3 nucleotide sequence: TGTGCCAGCAGCGAGGACAGCTATGGCTACACCTTC.

The J gene is TRBJ2-7, the V gene TRBV6-6; TRBD2 might be the D (5 bases). Germline CDR1 MNHNY, CDR2 SVGAGI (reference sequence). V dropped 6 bases and J dropped 5 bases, with 17 bases sitting between them. The CDR3 extends over 14 amino acids. CDR3 DNA sequence: TGTGCCAGCAGACACTCGGGGAATCGGGACGAGCAGTACTTC. Translated: CASRHSGNRDEQYF.

This chain connects TRBV21-1 to TRBJ2-3; the D call TRBD2 from the table was never checked on the DNA. TRBV21-1 is deemed a pseudogene. This CDR3 comprises 16 residues. In DNA, the CDR3 is TGTGCCAGCAGGTTACTAGCGGGGGGTGGGGCAGATACGCAGTATTTT. Translation gives CASRLLAGGGADTQYF.

The CDR3 sequence: CSVLGVSTVNTGELFF. CDR3 sequence (DNA): TGCAGCGTCCTAGGGGTATCTACAGTAAACACCGGGGAGCTGTTTTTT. The rearrangement joins TRBV29-1 to TRBJ2-2; tentative D call: TRBD1 (5 bases). V lost 6 bases and J 2 bases, leaving 19 bases between the germline ends. The CDR3 is 16 residues long. In germline, CDR1 is SQVTM, CDR2 ANQGSEA.

This clone was seen only once. The chain recombines TRBV7-6 with TRBJ2-5; D remains unclear. From germline, CDR1 is SGHVS and CDR2 FNYEAQ. Trimming stripped 1 base from V and 7 bases from J, with 19 bases between. The CDR3 is 16 amino acids. CDR3 sequence: CASSLEYGRSPGTQYF. Written as DNA, the CDR3 is TGTGCCAGCAGCTTAGAGTATGGACGCTCACCTGGGACCCAGTACTTC.

This chain joins TRBV14 and TRBJ2-7, with unresolved D. Germline lookup yields CDR1 SGHDN and CDR2 FVKESK. Trimming took 0 bases from V and 7 from J, leaving 16 bases between them. CDR3 length equals 15 residues. The CDR3 sequence: CASSQDGKGLSEQYF. The CDR3 DNA follows: TGTGCCAGCAGCCAAGATGGTAAAGGGTTGAGTGAGCAGTACTTC.

This chain links TRBV3-1 (or the pseudogene TRBV3-2) with TRBJ1-3; D gene unclear. The CDR3 is 18 amino acids. Germline V CDR1 and CDR2: LGHDT, YNNKEL (reference sequence). The V end lost 0 bases, the J end lost 0 bases, and 15 bases lay between the germline ends. CDR3 amino acids: CASSQDLGRRYSGNTIYF. The CDR3 bases are TGTGCCAGCAGCCAAGATCTAGGACGGCGATACTCTGGAAACACCATATATTTT.

This clone was seen once. This chain connects TRBV27 to TRBJ1-3; 10 bases map to TRBD1. The trim removed 5 bases at V and 0 bases at J, leaving 10 bases unmatched. There are 18 residues in the CDR3. The germline V gene has CDR1 MNHEY and CDR2 SMNVEV (reference sequence). CDR3 bases: TGTGCCAGCAGTCCTCCCGGGACAGGGGCTAACTCTGGAAACACCATATATTTT. It encodes CASSPPGTGANSGNTIYF.

This chain joins TRBV12-3 or TRBV12-4 and TRBJ1-1, with 7 positions matching TRBD1. CDR3 length equals 13 residues. The trim removed 2 bases at V and 7 bases at J, leaving 4 bases unmatched. In DNA, the CDR3 is TGTGCCAGCAGTTTAAAAGGGGGCTTTGAAGCTTTCTTT. It codes for CASSLKGGFEAFF.

This chain connects TRBV12-3 or TRBV12-4 to TRBJ2-1; the D is unclear. The ends were cut back, 7 bases at V and 7 bases at J, with 11 bases in the middle. This CDR3 is 12 amino acids long. The CDR3 DNA reads TGTGCCAGCAAAATCTCGGAAAATGAGCAGTTCTTC. The encoded protein is CASKISENEQFF.

V gene TRBV12-2 combines with J gene TRBJ2-7. TRBV12-2 is tagged as a pseudogene. This CDR3 region has 11 residues. In DNA form, the CDR3 reads TGTGCGGTGTCAAGTAGGGACGAGCAGTACTTC. This sequence encodes CAVSSRDEQYF.